Shown below are 21 T cell receptor beta chains from a single sample sequenced in a study of shared T cell receptors in the human thymus. TCRdb's copy holds only in-frame clones and misses some; the assay was immunoSEQ multiplex PCR. This table has 72,000 or so clones, nearly 95% appearing once. Sample: thymocytes. All receptors derive from a human donor.

This chain uses TRBV28 with TRBJ1-5, with D hard to call. Germline-derived CDR1 and CDR2 are MDHEN and SYDVKM. The length of the CDR3 is 13 residues. The V end lost 2 bases, the J end lost 4 bases, and 6 bases lay between the germline ends. CDR3 sequence (DNA): TGTGCCAGCAGTTTAGTCAGGAATCAGCCCCAGCATTTT. It translates to CASSLVRNQPQHF.

The V gene is TRBV4-2, the J gene TRBJ1-6; 9 nucleotides align to TRBD1. The V gene end was trimmed by 2 bases and the J gene end by 4 bases; junction bases not matched to a gene: 9. CDR3 size: 18 residues. Germline V gene data show CDR1 as LGHNA and CDR2 as YNFKEQ. CDR3 in amino acids: CASSQSDRGIPYNSPLHF. For the CDR3, the DNA is TGTGCCAGCAGCCAATCCGACAGGGGGATCCCTTATAATTCACCCCTCCACTTT.

The chain carries TRBV5-6 and TRBJ2-1; TRBD2 aligns across 8 bases. The V gene end was trimmed by 0 bases and the J gene end by 6 bases; junction bases not matched to a gene: 5. The V gene's germline CDR1 is SGHDT and CDR2 YYEEEE. The CDR3 runs to 15 residues. CDR3 sequence (DNA): TGTGCCAGCAGCTTGGCGTCTAGCGGGCCCAATGAGCAGTTCTTC. It encodes CASSLASSGPNEQFF. Together with reference TRBV5-6 and TRBJ2-1, the CDR3 gives the full variable domain: DAGVTQSPTHLIKTRGQQVTLRCSPKSGHDTVSWYQQALGQGPQFIFQYYEEEERQRGNFPDRFSGHQFPNYSSELNVNALLLGDSALYLCASSLASSGPNEQFFGPGTRLTVL.

V is TRBV15 and J is TRBJ1-2; perhaps TRBD1 as D (5 bases). CDR3 length equals 14 residues. Looked up from germline, CDR1 is LNHNV and CDR2 is YYDKDF (reference sequence). V shed 3 bases and J shed 7 bases, with 15 bases lying between them. The CDR3 protein is CATSSRDPAPGYTF. The CDR3 DNA reads TGTGCCACCAGCAGCCGGGACCCCGCCCCTGGCTACACCTTC. The whole variable domain, remainder taken from reference TRBV15 and TRBJ1-2, is DAMVIQNPRYQVTQFGKPVTLSCSQTLNHNVMYWYQQKSSQAPKLLFHYYDKDFNNEADTPDNFQSRRPNTSFCFLDIRSPGLGDTAMYLCATSSRDPAPGYTFGSGTRLTVV.

V and J are TRBV4-3 and TRBJ1-1; D is unclear. The germline V gene encodes CDR1 LGHNA and CDR2 YSLEER. V dropped 0 bases and J dropped 0 bases, with 14 bases sitting between them. The CDR3 consists of 17 residues. The DNA of the CDR3 is TGCGCCAGCAGCCAAGATTTCTCAATTCCGATGAACACTGAAGCTTTCTTT. It yields the protein CASSQDFSIPMNTEAFF.

V gene TRBV5-4 combines with J gene TRBJ2-1; 7 bases map to TRBD1. The junction had 5 bases not matched to a gene; V was cut back by 3 bases and J by 8 bases. The CDR3 has 13 amino acids. CDR1 and CDR2 from the germline V gene are SGHNT and YYREEE (reference sequence). CDR3 sequence (DNA): TGTGCCAGCAGCTGGGAGACAGGGCATGAGCAGTTCTTC. Amino acid sequence: CASSWETGHEQFF.

The chain is built from TRBV9 and TRBJ2-3; 9 nucleotides align to TRBD1. V was pared by 3 bases and J by 7 bases, with 12 bases of the junction left unmatched. This CDR3 contains 16 residues. Germline V CDR1 and CDR2: SGDLS, YYNGEE. The CDR3 loop reads CASSANPDRGAYTQYF. For the CDR3, the DNA is TGTGCCAGCAGCGCCAACCCGGACAGGGGTGCATATACGCAGTATTTT. Combining the CDR3 with reference TRBV9 and TRBJ2-3 gives the whole variable domain DSGVTQTPKHLITATGQRVTLRCSPRSGDLSVYWYQQSLDQGLQFLIQYYNGEERAKGNILERFSAQQFPDLHSELNLSSLELGDSALYFCASSANPDRGAYTQYFGPGTRLTVL.

V and J are TRBV5-1 and TRBJ1-4; no firm D call. The V and J ends lost 4 bases and 5 bases respectively, with 15 bases between them. The CDR3 is 15 residues long. The germline V gene encodes CDR1 SGHRS and CDR2 YFSETQ. The CDR3 nucleotides read TGCGCCAGCAGCCTATGGAGTGGCTCCAATGAAAAACTGTTTTTT. The encoded protein is CASSLWSGSNEKLFF.

DNA for the CDR3: TGTGCCTGGAAGGCGAACCTTAGGGACAACGAGCAGTACTTC. This sequence encodes CAWKANLRDNEQYF. The chain carries TRBV30 and TRBJ2-7, with D possibly TRBD1 on 6 matching bases. Per germline, CDR1 GTSNPN and CDR2 SVGIG (reference sequence). Deletions cut 4 bases from V and 5 bases from J, with 18 bases between. The length of the CDR3 is 14 residues.

The V gene is TRBV5-5, the J gene TRBJ2-1; 9 bases match TRBD2. The CDR3 loop spans 20 amino acids. Germline V CDR1 and CDR2: SGHKS, YYEKEE (reference sequence). V dropped 1 base and J dropped 0; count of bases not matched to a gene: 14. In DNA, the CDR3 is TGTGCCAGCAGCTTGAATGGTCTAGCGGGGTACCGTAGCTCCTACAATGAGCAGTTCTTC. It is translated as CASSLNGLAGYRSSYNEQFF.

This rearrangement joins TRBV9 to TRBJ1-4, with D possibly being TRBD1 (5 bases). The CDR3 has 16 amino acids. Trimming took 7 bases from V and 0 from J, leaving 16 bases between them. Germline V gene sequence: CDR1 SGDLS, CDR2 YYNGEE. In nucleotides, the CDR3 is TGTGCCAGCTCCTCCCAAGACAGAACAACTAATGAAAAACTGTTTTTT. This encodes CASSSQDRTTNEKLFF.

The chain is built from TRBV7-3 and TRBJ1-2; possible D gene TRBD1, 5 bases. Germline lookup yields CDR1 SGHTA and CDR2 FQGTGA. The CDR3 runs 13 residues. V shed 2 bases and J shed 6 bases, with 10 bases lying between them. The CDR3 loop is CASSLGAGDGYTF. In DNA form, the CDR3 reads TGTGCCAGCAGCTTAGGGGCCGGGGATGGCTACACCTTC.

The chain has TRBV7-9 and TRBJ1-3, with TRBD1 identical over 7 bases. Germline V lookup: CDR1 SEHNR, CDR2 FQNEAQ (reference sequence). CDR3 size: 19 residues. Germline trimming cut 6 bases from V and 2 bases from J; bases unmatched to any gene: 19. The CDR3 DNA sequence: TGTGCCAGCAGGGATAGGGGGCAGCCCGTCCCCTTCGCTGGAAACACCATATATTTT. This codes for CASRDRGQPVPFAGNTIYF.

V is TRBV14 and J is TRBJ1-2; unclear D gene. V lost 3 bases, J lost 4 bases, and 12 bases lay in between. Germline lookup yields CDR1 SGHDN and CDR2 FVKESK. The CDR3 has 14 residues. As DNA, the CDR3 is TGTGCCAGCAGCCACCGGGAGTACCTCTATGGCTACACCTTC. The encoded protein is CASSHREYLYGYTF.

V usage is TRBV4-1 and J usage is TRBJ2-3, with 11 bases aligning to TRBD2. V lost 0 bases, J lost 1 base, and 12 bases stayed unmatched. The CDR3 sequence is 20 residues long. The germline gives CDR1 MGHRA, CDR2 YSYEKL. The DNA of the CDR3 is TGCGCCAGCAGCCAAGACAAGCTAGCGGGGGGACGGACAGGCACAGATACGCAGTATTTT. Protein: CASSQDKLAGGRTGTDTQYF.

The chain combines TRBV18 with TRBJ2-3; D possibly uses TRBD1 or TRBD2 (6 bases each). There are 17 residues in the CDR3. V gave up 5 bases and J gave up 4 bases, with 22 bases separating them. CDR1 and CDR2 (germline): KGHSH, LQKENI. CDR3 protein: CASSTKMGGLSADTQYF. CDR3 nucleotide sequence: TGTGCCAGCTCAACGAAAATGGGGGGCTTAAGCGCAGATACGCAGTATTTT.

This chain links TRBV7-2 with TRBJ1-2; D perhaps matches TRBD1 (5 bases). Trimming stripped 5 bases from V and 3 bases from J, with 16 bases between. Germline V lookup: CDR1 SGHTA, CDR2 FQGNSA. The CDR3 has 15 amino acids. CDR3 sequence: CASSGHGGEDYGYTF. DNA for the CDR3: TGTGCCAGCAGCGGGCATGGGGGAGAGGACTATGGCTACACCTTC. Variable domain in full (rest from reference TRBV7-2 and TRBJ1-2): GAGVSQSPSNKVTEKGKDVELRCDPISGHTALYWYRQSLGQGLEFLIYFQGNSAPDKSGLPSDRFSAERTGGSVSTLTIQRTQQEDSAVYLCASSGHGGEDYGYTFGSGTRLTVV.

This clone has only a few counts. The V and J genes are TRBV30 and TRBJ1-5; D is undetermined. Between the trimmed V and J ends, which lost 3 bases and 1 base, there was a span of 10 bases. This CDR3 spans 14 amino acids. The germline V gene has CDR1 GTSNPN and CDR2 SVGIG (reference sequence). The CDR3 DNA reads as TGTGCCTGGAGGCCCAACTTCAGCAATCAGCCCCAGCATTTT. Encoded protein: CAWRPNFSNQPQHF. Full variable domain (missing parts from reference TRBV30 and TRBJ1-5): SQTIHQWPATLVQPVGSPLSLECTVEGTSNPNLYWYRQAAGRGLQLLFYSVGIGQISSEVPQNLSASRPQDRQFILSSKKLLLSDSGFYLCAWRPNFSNQPQHFGDGTRLSIL.

V gene TRBV23-1 combines with J gene TRBJ2-3; TRBD2 matches at 8 bases. TRBV23-1 is an ORF, with its function uncertain. The CDR3 has 16 amino acids. V shed 9 bases and J 0 bases; nucleotides not matched to a gene: 11. In DNA form, the CDR3 reads TGCGCCAGGAAGAAACCAGCGGGGGCGAGCACAGATACGCAGTATTTT. Residues: CARKKPAGASTDTQYF.

The V call is TRBV4-3, the J call TRBJ2-5; 9 bases line up with TRBD2. The CDR3 is 17 residues long. Germline V gives CDR1 LGHNA, CDR2 YSLEER. With V trimmed by 1 base and J by 5 bases, 11 bases remained unmatched. The CDR3 sequence is CASSQVPSGAFRETQYF. Here the CDR3 DNA reads TGCGCCAGCAGCCAAGTGCCTAGCGGGGCCTTTCGTGAGACCCAGTACTTC.

This chain connects TRBV5-8 to TRBJ1-1; no firm D call. Germline CDR1 and CDR2: SGHTS and YDEGEE. CDR3 length equals 16 residues. Between the trimmed V and J ends, which lost 0 bases and 6 bases, there was a span of 18 bases. The CDR3 nucleotides are TGTGCCAGCAGCTTGGATCTTGGGGATCCCCCTTCTGAAGCTTTCTTT. Its translation: CASSLDLGDPPSEAFF.